This T cell receptor beta chain was sequenced in a study of spatial heterogeneity in lung cancer. The V segment lost 1 base and the J segment 6 bases; nucleotides outside the gene matches: 5. Germline loops: CDR1 SQVTM, CDR2 ANQGSEA. CDR3 length: 13 amino acids. Time point given: blood at routine non-recurrence follow-up after resection. TCRdb re-analysed the 5' RACE reads in MiXCR, keeping a single row per CDR3 protein. This sample has under 20,000 distinct CDR3 sequences; 10% occur once, and the top ten carry 35% to 40%. The rearrangement uses TRBV29-1 and TRBJ1-2, with 7 bases that match TRBD1. Sequenced material: PBMCs, taken at follow-up. This clonotype was sampled from a female donor with early-stage non-small cell lung cancer. CDR3 nucleotides: TGCAGCGTTGAAGTCCAGGGGGTAAATGGCTACACCTTC. This encodes CSVEVQGVNGYTF.